The next 32 T cell receptor beta chains were all read from a single sample in a study of cytomegalovirus exposure and HLA in healthy donors. Vbeta (60) and Jbeta (13) primers were used in the PCR. Here immunoSEQ multiplex PCR was the method, and the copy in TCRdb shows in-frame clones only, minus some. The profile shows 120,000 or so clones, around 79% of them singletons. The sequenced sample consisted of PBMCs. The source is a woman between 25 and 40 years old in good health and CMV-seronegative.

The V and J genes are TRBV6-1 and TRBJ1-1; possible D gene TRBD1, 6 bases. Germline V gene lookup returns CDR1 MNHNS and CDR2 SASEGT. V was pared by 1 base and J by 1 base, with 16 bases between. The length of the CDR3 is 17 residues. The CDR3 sequence: CASSEGSFWGQNTEAFF. CDR3 nucleotides: TGTGCCAGCAGTGAAGGTTCTTTTTGGGGACAGAACACTGAAGCTTTCTTT.

The rearrangement joins TRBV7-8 to TRBJ2-3; TRBD1 aligns across 8 bases. The CDR3 contains 15 residues. The germline gives CDR1 SGHVS, CDR2 FQNEAQ. With 2 bases clipped from V and 3 bases from J, the junction kept 4 bases outside the gene matches. CDR3 nucleotide sequence: TGTGCCAGCAGCTTAATCAGGGGGCTAACAGATACGCAGTATTTT. Its translation is CASSLIRGLTDTQYF.

This CDR3 is CASSLTGNQPQHF. The CDR3 DNA follows: TGTGCCAGCAGTCTGACAGGCAATCAGCCCCAGCATTTT. The genes are TRBV6-4 and TRBJ1-5; a weak D match, TRBD1 (5 bases). Trimming cost V 5 bases and J 2 bases, with 7 bases left between them. This CDR3 contains 13 residues. Germline CDR1 reads MRHNA; CDR2 reads SNTAGT.

This rearrangement joins TRBV7-8 to TRBJ2-7; D gene ambiguous. CDR1 and CDR2 (germline): SGHVS, FQNEAQ. Trimming removed 1 base from V and 3 bases from J, with 16 bases in between. The length of the CDR3 is 16 residues. The CDR3 loop reads CASSLERVRAFYEQYF. The CDR3 bases are TGTGCCAGCAGCTTAGAACGAGTAAGAGCCTTCTACGAGCAGTACTTC.

J is TRBJ2-1 and V is TRBV7-2; maybe TRBD2 (6 bases). Trimming removed 5 bases at V and 1 base at J, with 12 bases between. Germline CDR1 reads SGHTA; CDR2 reads FQGNSA. CDR3 length: 15 amino acids. For the CDR3, the DNA is TGTGCCAGCAGCCTCACTAGCTCGTCCTACAATGAGCAGTTCTTC. It codes for CASSLTSSSYNEQFF.

This chain uses TRBV28 with TRBJ2-5; TRBD2 matches at 10 bases. V trimming: 0 bases; J trimming: 4 bases; junction bases outside the gene matches: 5. Germline values: CDR1 MDHEN, CDR2 SYDVKM. This CDR3 spans 16 amino acids. CDR3 coding DNA: TGTGCCAGCAGTTTATGGGGACTAGCGCGGGGAGAGACCCAGTACTTC. The encoded protein is CASSLWGLARGETQYF.

The J gene is TRBJ2-7, the V gene TRBV7-2; 16 bases agree with TRBD2. Trimming cost V 4 bases and J 7 bases; bases outside gene matches: 10. Germline values: CDR1 SGHTA, CDR2 FQGNSA. The CDR3 length is 17 residues. Here the CDR3 DNA reads TGTGCCAGCAGCTCCGGGACTAGCGGGAGGGCATCGCGAGAGCAGTACTTC. As protein: CASSSGTSGRASREQYF.

The rearrangement uses TRBV5-6 and TRBJ2-7; D is possibly TRBD1 (6 bases). Germline CDR1 reads SGHDT; CDR2 reads YYEEEE. V shed 2 bases and J shed 6 bases, with 15 bases lying between them. The CDR3 totals 14 residues. The CDR3 sequence is CASSLTGTPGEQYF. As DNA, the CDR3 is TGTGCCAGCAGCTTAACAGGGACCCCTGGCGAGCAGTACTTC.

There are a few counts of this clone. The rearrangement uses TRBV5-4 and TRBJ2-5; 9 bases align to TRBD1. V lost 5 bases, J lost 5 bases, and 7 bases stayed unmatched. The CDR3 contains 14 residues. Per germline, CDR1 SGHNT and CDR2 YYREEE (reference sequence). This CDR3 is CASRKQGAHETQYF. The CDR3 DNA reads as TGTGCCAGCAGAAAACAGGGGGCGCATGAGACCCAGTACTTC.

The chain links TRBV5-8 to TRBJ1-6; D gene ambiguous. The CDR3 has 16 amino acids. The ends were cut back, 0 bases at V and 1 base at J, with 8 bases in the middle. Germline CDR1 and CDR2: SGHTS and YDEGEE. The CDR3 protein is CASSLESLSYNSPLHF. The CDR3 DNA reads TGTGCCAGCAGCTTGGAGAGCCTTTCCTATAATTCACCCCTCCACTTT.

J is TRBJ2-1 and V is TRBV29-1, with TRBD2 matching over 15 bases. Germline CDR1 reads SQVTM; CDR2 reads ANQGSEA. V lost 6 bases, J lost 9 bases, and 6 bases stayed unmatched. The CDR3 has 14 residues. CDR3 region: CSVTGTSGRFEQFF. For the CDR3, the DNA is TGCAGCGTCACCGGGACTAGCGGGAGGTTTGAGCAGTTCTTC.

The chain combines TRBV9 with TRBJ2-5, with a weak D call TRBD2 (5 bases). Trimming took 0 bases from V and 5 from J, leaving 8 bases between them. Germline lookup yields CDR1 SGDLS and CDR2 YYNGEE. CDR3 length equals 13 residues. CDR3 protein: CASSVAQRETQYF. The CDR3 nucleotides read TGTGCCAGCAGCGTAGCCCAGCGGGAGACCCAGTACTTC.

The rearrangement uses TRBV5-4 and TRBJ2-3; weak D call: TRBD2 (5 bases). In germline, CDR1 is SGHNT, CDR2 YYREEE (reference sequence). This CDR3 has 14 amino acids. The V end was cut by 4 bases, the J end by 2 bases, with 11 bases between. CDR3 DNA sequence: TGTGCCAGCAGCCCACCGGGAACCACAGATACGCAGTATTTT. Translating it yields CASSPPGTTDTQYF.

The chain employs TRBV7-2 and TRBJ1-1; D is undetermined. Germline V gives CDR1 SGHTA, CDR2 FQGNSA. V gave up 5 bases and J gave up 14 bases, with 21 bases separating them. CDR3 length: 13 residues. The CDR3 spells CASSQLRTGSPFF. As DNA, the CDR3 is TGTGCCAGCAGCCAACTTCGGACCGGGAGCCCGTTCTTT. The full variable domain, its missing parts supplied by reference TRBV7-2 and TRBJ1-1, is GAGVSQSPSNKVTEKGKDVELRCDPISGHTALYWYRQSLGQGLEFLIYFQGNSAPDKSGLPSDRFSAERTGGSVSTLTIQRTQQEDSAVYLCASSQLRTGSPFFGQGTRLTVV.

The chain employs TRBV7-9 and TRBJ1-1; maybe TRBD1 (6 bases). Germline CDR1 and CDR2: SEHNR and FQNEAQ (reference sequence). V was clipped by 3 bases and J by 4 bases, with 12 bases between them. CDR3 length equals 14 residues. Here the CDR3 DNA reads TGTGCCAGCAGCTTCTCGGGGGGCTCCACTGAAGCTTTCTTT. Its protein is CASSFSGGSTEAFF. The full variable domain, rest sourced from reference TRBV7-9 and TRBJ1-1, is DTGVSQNPRHKITKRGQNVTFRCDPISEHNRLYWYRQTLGQGPEFLTYFQNEAQLEKSRLLSDRFSAERPKGSFSTLEIQRTEQGDSAMYLCASSFSGGSTEAFFGQGTRLTVV.

This chain uses TRBV7-8 with TRBJ2-1; 7 nucleotides agree with TRBD2. CDR3 length equals 12 residues. Germline V gene sequence: CDR1 SGHVS, CDR2 FQNEAQ. With V trimmed by 3 bases and J by 8 bases, 1 base remained unmatched. The CDR3 spells CASSFREDEQFF. In nucleotides, the CDR3 is TGTGCCAGCAGCTTCCGGGAGGATGAGCAGTTCTTC.

The chain recombines TRBV15 with TRBJ1-2, with D perhaps TRBD1 (6 bases). Trimming stripped 1 base from V and 8 bases from J, with 14 bases between. Germline V CDR1 and CDR2: LNHNV, YYDKDF (reference sequence). The CDR3 contains 14 residues. CDR3 sequence (DNA): TGTGCCACCAGCAGAGTACAGGGTTTCTCGGGCTACACCTTC. Translation gives CATSRVQGFSGYTF.

CDR3 in amino acids: CASSVLDTQYF. The DNA for the CDR3 is TGTGCCAGTTCTGTCCTGGATACGCAGTATTTT. The chain joins TRBV25-1 to TRBJ2-3, with no clear D. CDR3 size: 11 residues. CDR1 is MGHDK and CDR2 is SYGVNS in the germline V gene. Trimming took 9 bases from V and 6 from J, leaving 10 bases between them.

The rearrangement joins TRBV5-1 to TRBJ2-1, with TRBD2 as a possible D gene (6 bases). V lost 0 bases and J lost 10, with 11 bases in between. Germline CDR1 and CDR2: SGHRS and YFSETQ. This CDR3 comprises 13 residues. For the CDR3, the DNA is TGCGCCAGCAGCTTGGCGGGGGACGGAGAGCAGTTCTTC. Its translation: CASSLAGDGEQFF.

This clone was seen more than once but under ten times. This chain uses TRBV10-3 with TRBJ2-3; 7 bases line up with TRBD1. The trim removed 2 bases at V and 6 bases at J, leaving 8 bases unmatched. Germline V lookup: CDR1 ENHRY, CDR2 SYGVKD. CDR3 size: 15 residues. The CDR3 coding sequence is TGTGCCATCAGTGAGCCGACAGGGATGTTGGATACGCAGTATTTT. Translated: CAISEPTGMLDTQYF.

The chain combines TRBV7-8 with TRBJ1-2; no clear D. The CDR3 extends over 15 amino acids. V was cut by 3 bases and J by 0 bases, with 11 bases left in between. CDR1 SGHVS and CDR2 FQNEAQ come from the germline V gene. The CDR3 here is CASSFSPGSNYGYTF. CDR3 nucleotide sequence: TGTGCCAGCAGCTTCTCCCCGGGGTCTAACTATGGCTACACCTTC.

The rearrangement joins TRBV6-5 to TRBJ1-1; TRBD1 agrees at 7 bases. This CDR3 contains 12 residues. The germline CDR1 and CDR2 sequences are MNHEY and SVGAGI. V shed 5 bases and J 6 bases; nucleotides not matched to a gene: 3. The chain's CDR3 is CASSDRGPEAFF. The DNA for the CDR3 is TGTGCCAGCAGTGATAGGGGGCCTGAAGCTTTCTTT.

This clone was observed a single time. This sequence joins TRBV7-2 and TRBJ2-7; D possibly corresponds to TRBD2 (6 bases). CDR1 and CDR2 (germline): SGHTA, FQGNSA. V gave up 5 bases and J gave up 11 bases, with 16 bases separating them. The CDR3 contains 12 residues. CDR3 nucleotides: TGTGCCAGCAGCCAGGCCCGGGGGTCGGAGTACTTC. Translation: CASSQARGSEYF.

The count of this clone is one. The CDR3 DNA is TGTGCCTGGACTCTGGACAATAACTACGAGCAGTACTTC. Translating it yields CAWTLDNNYEQYF. The chain joins TRBV30 to TRBJ2-7; tentative D call: TRBD1 (5 bases). The germline V gene encodes CDR1 GTSNPN and CDR2 SVGIG (reference sequence). The CDR3 length is 13 residues. Trimming took off 4 bases at V and 3 bases at J, with 13 bases between the two ends.

Only one count was recorded for this clone. The chain combines TRBV4-2 with TRBJ2-7; tentatively, D is TRBD2 (5 bases). V was cut by 0 bases and J by 6 bases, with 18 bases left in between. The V gene's germline CDR1 is LGHNA and CDR2 YNFKEQ. The CDR3 is made up of 16 amino acids. CDR3 nucleotides: TGTGCCAGCAGCCAAGATTTCTCCGCGCTAGCTGCCGAGCAGTACTTC. Its translation: CASSQDFSALAAEQYF.

V usage is TRBV7-9 and J usage is TRBJ1-1; D gene uncertain. Trimming pared 1 base from V and 6 bases from J, leaving 18 bases between. Germline V gene data show CDR1 as SEHNR and CDR2 as FQNEAQ (reference sequence). The CDR3 contains 16 residues. DNA for the CDR3: TGTGCCAGCAGCTTAGTGAGAGGGCGGCCAACTTCTGAAGCTTTCTTT. It translates to CASSLVRGRPTSEAFF.

J is TRBJ2-3 and V is TRBV9; D uncertain. The CDR3 extends over 14 amino acids. Germline V gives CDR1 SGDLS, CDR2 YYNGEE. Trimming cost V 0 bases and J 6 bases, with 11 bases left between them. The CDR3 region is CASSVGEVSDTQYF. The CDR3, as DNA: TGTGCCAGCAGCGTAGGCGAGGTTAGCGATACGCAGTATTTT.

J is TRBJ2-7 and V is TRBV6-4; D gene ambiguous. Trimming stripped 6 bases from V and 3 bases from J, with 15 bases between. The CDR3 loop spans 14 amino acids. CDR1 and CDR2 from the germline V gene are MRHNA and SNTAGT. The CDR3 protein is CASSPSRFDYEQYF. CDR3 nucleotides: TGTGCCAGCAGCCCATCCAGATTTGACTACGAGCAGTACTTC.

This sequence joins TRBV7-9 and TRBJ2-5; 16 bases match TRBD2. CDR3 length: 16 residues. J was trimmed by 5 bases and V by 3 bases; bases with no gene match: 3. Per germline, CDR1 SEHNR and CDR2 FQNEAQ (reference sequence). The CDR3 region is CASSLGLAGGRETQYF. The DNA for the CDR3 is TGTGCCAGCAGCTTGGGACTAGCGGGAGGGAGGGAGACCCAGTACTTC. The full variable domain, rest sourced from reference TRBV7-9 and TRBJ2-5, is DTGVSQNPRHKITKRGQNVTFRCDPISEHNRLYWYRQTLGQGPEFLTYFQNEAQLEKSRLLSDRFSAERPKGSFSTLEIQRTEQGDSAMYLCASSLGLAGGRETQYFGPGTRLLVL.

The V gene is TRBV7-6, the J gene TRBJ2-7, with 15 bases lining up with TRBD2. After removal of 5 bases from V and 2 bases from J, the junction contained 10 bases not matched to a gene. The CDR3 runs 18 residues. Looked up from germline, CDR1 is SGHVS and CDR2 is FNYEAQ. The CDR3 DNA reads as TGTGCCAGCAGCGTTGGACTAGCGGGGGGGCCGCGCACCTACGAGCAGTACTTC. Its translation is CASSVGLAGGPRTYEQYF.

The chain is built from TRBV4-1 and TRBJ1-2; 7 nucleotides line up with TRBD1. This CDR3 comprises 16 residues. With 2 bases clipped from V and 0 bases from J, the junction kept 6 bases outside the gene matches. Per the germline V gene, CDR1 is MGHRA and CDR2 is YSYEKL. The DNA for the CDR3 is TGCGCCAGCAGCCAACAACAGGGGCCTACTAACTATGGCTACACCTTC. Amino acids: CASSQQQGPTNYGYTF.

V gene TRBV29-1 combines with J gene TRBJ1-2; 12 bases match TRBD1. V lost 1 base and J lost 4; bases outside the gene matches: 4. CDR3 length: 15 amino acids. CDR1 is SQVTM, CDR2 ANQGSEA, per germline. CDR3 protein: CSVEGDRGRGYGYTF. CDR3 coding DNA: TGCAGCGTTGAAGGGGACAGGGGGCGCGGCTATGGCTACACCTTC.